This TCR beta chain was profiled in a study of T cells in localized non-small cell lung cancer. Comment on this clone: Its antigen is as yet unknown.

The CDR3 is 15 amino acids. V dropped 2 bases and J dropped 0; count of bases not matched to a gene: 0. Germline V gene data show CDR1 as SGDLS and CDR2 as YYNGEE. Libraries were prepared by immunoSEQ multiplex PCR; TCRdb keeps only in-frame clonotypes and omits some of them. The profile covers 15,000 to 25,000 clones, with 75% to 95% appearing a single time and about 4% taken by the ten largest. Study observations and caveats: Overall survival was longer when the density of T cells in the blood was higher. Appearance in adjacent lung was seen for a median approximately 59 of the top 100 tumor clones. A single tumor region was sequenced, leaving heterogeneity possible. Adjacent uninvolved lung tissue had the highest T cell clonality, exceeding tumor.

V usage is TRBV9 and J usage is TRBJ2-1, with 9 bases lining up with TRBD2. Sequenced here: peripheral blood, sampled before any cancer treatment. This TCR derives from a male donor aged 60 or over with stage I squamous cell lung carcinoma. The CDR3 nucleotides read TGTGCCAGCAGCGTTAGCGGGAGCTCCTACAATGAGCAGTTCTTC. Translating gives CASSVSGSSYNEQFF.